These 17 T cell receptor beta chains originate from one sample sequenced in a study of T cells expressing NK-cell markers. TCRdb re-called the 5' RACE reads; every CDR3 protein appears as one record, without DNA. The sample is made up of fewer than 400,000 distinct CDR3 sequences, and the top ten hold roughly a tenth of it. The source material was blood T cells: a sorted CD56 or NKG2C T cell subset, CD4+ or CD8+ T cells, or bulk PBMC T cells (not recorded which). The origin of the receptors is a woman aged 45-65 years in good health.

V usage is TRBV6-1 and J usage is TRBJ2-7; without DNA, the TCRdb call of TRBD2 cannot be checked. This CDR3 region has 14 residues. CDR1 and CDR2 (germline): MNHNS, SASEGT. CDR3 region: CASNNGRVSYEQYF.

V usage is TRBV20-1 and J usage is TRBJ1-2; checking the TCRdb D call of TRBD1 is not possible without DNA. Germline V lookup: CDR1 DFQATT, CDR2 SNEGSKA (reference sequence). CDR3 length equals 14 residues. The CDR3 loop reads CSASIPGGVYGYTF.

The chain couples TRBV9 to TRBJ2-7; lacking DNA, the TRBD1 call made by TCRdb goes unchecked. The germline V gene encodes CDR1 SGDLS and CDR2 YYNGEE. The CDR3 is made up of 15 amino acids. CDR3 protein: CASSVSGTGNYEQYF.

The chain employs TRBV7-7 and TRBJ2-5. The V gene's germline CDR1 is SSHAT and CDR2 FNYEAQ (reference sequence). The CDR3 loop spans 15 amino acids. CDR3 amino acids: CASSSRGAAQETQYF.

This chain joins TRBV4-1 and TRBJ2-7; there is no DNA to check the TCRdb D call of TRBD2. CDR1 and CDR2 (germline): MGHRA, YSYEKL. The CDR3 consists of 14 residues. The CDR3 is CASSQDAERGEQYF.

V and J are TRBV7-7 and TRBJ2-1; TCRdb's assignment of TRBD1 cannot be checked, as there is no DNA. Looked up from germline, CDR1 is SSHAT and CDR2 is FNYEAQ (reference sequence). The CDR3 totals 14 residues. The CDR3 spells CASSPLRGTNEQFF. The entire variable domain, with the rest obtained from reference TRBV7-7 and TRBJ2-1, is as follows: GAGVSQSPRYKVTKRGQDVTLRCDPISSHATLYWYQQALGQGPEFLTYFNYEAQPDKSGLPSDRFSAERPEGSISTLTIQRTEQRDSAMYRCASSPLRGTNEQFFGPGTRLTVL.

The chain is built from TRBV20-1 and TRBJ2-7; TCRdb reports TRBD2, a call that lacks DNA to check it against. The CDR3 length is 15 residues. CDR1 and CDR2 (germline): DFQATT, SNEGSKA (reference sequence). This CDR3 is CSAAPPGLAVFEQYF.

The chain links TRBV5-6 to TRBJ2-3; as DNA is missing, the TRBD1 call by TCRdb cannot be tested. CDR3 size: 15 residues. Germline assignment: CDR1 SGHDT and CDR2 YYEEEE. The CDR3 reads CASRGGGSSGDTQYF. The whole variable domain, remainder taken from reference TRBV5-6 and TRBJ2-3, is DAGVTQSPTHLIKTRGQQVTLRCSPKSGHDTVSWYQQALGQGPQFIFQYYEEEERQRGNFPDRFSGHQFPNYSSELNVNALLLGDSALYLCASRGGGSSGDTQYFGPGTRLTVL.

The rearrangement links TRBV7-2 to TRBJ2-7; TCRdb's assignment of TRBD1 cannot be checked, as there is no DNA. Looked up from germline, CDR1 is SGHTA and CDR2 is FQGNSA. The CDR3 loop spans 12 amino acids. CDR3 in amino acids: CASSSGAGEQYF.

The chain has TRBV7-9 and TRBJ2-1; there is no DNA to check the TCRdb D call of TRBD2. The CDR3 runs to 15 residues. Germline CDR1 reads SEHNR; CDR2 reads FQNEAQ (reference sequence). This CDR3 reads CASSDRGLAANEQFF.

This sequence joins TRBV10-2 and TRBJ1-2. This CDR3 has 16 residues. In germline, CDR1 is WSHSY, CDR2 SAAADI. The CDR3 loop reads CASSEPRGRNAYGYTF.

This chain connects TRBV2 to TRBJ1-5. The V gene's germline CDR1 is SNHLY and CDR2 FYNNEI. This CDR3 is 15 amino acids long. CDR3 residues: CASSGAGLYNQPQHF.

V and J are TRBV24-1 and TRBJ2-1; TCRdb indicates TRBD2, and absent DNA this call remains unverified. Per germline, CDR1 KGHDR and CDR2 SFDVKD. The CDR3 is made up of 16 amino acids. CDR3 in amino acids: CATSDRTSAIYNEQFF.

The gene calls are TRBV30 and TRBJ2-6. The germline V gene has CDR1 GTSNPN and CDR2 SVGIG (reference sequence). The length of the CDR3 is 16 residues. CDR3 sequence: CAWSVAAGPGANVLTF.

The V and J genes are TRBV24-1 and TRBJ2-5; TCRdb designates TRBD2, a call that cannot be tested without DNA. The CDR3 contains 16 residues. Germline CDR1 and CDR2: KGHDR and SFDVKD. The CDR3 sequence: CATSEATSGYQETQYF.

The chain employs TRBV29-1 and TRBJ2-3; the D call from TCRdb, TRBD2, cannot be confirmed without DNA. The length of the CDR3 is 14 residues. Per germline, CDR1 SQVTM and CDR2 ANQGSEA. CDR3 region: CSVEGGGYTDTQYF.

The J gene is TRBJ2-1, the V gene TRBV15; TCRdb names TRBD2, which stays unverified in the absence of DNA. CDR3 length equals 16 residues. CDR1 is LNHNV and CDR2 is YYDKDF in the germline V gene (reference sequence). The CDR3 protein is CATSRDASGSKNEQFF.